This T cell receptor beta chain was captured by sequencing in a study of read filtering for tumor transcriptome and immune sequencing. From 300 to 450 ng of RNA, a library with molecular barcoded alpha/delta and beta/gamma adaptors was made. TCRdb reprocessed the reads with MiXCR, giving one entry per CDR3 protein. This sample carries some 120,000 distinct CDR3 sequences, roughly 13% of them seen once, and the ten largest clones take 9.5% to 11%. CDR3 size: 12 residues. CDR1 is GTSNPN and CDR2 is SVGIG in the germline V gene (reference sequence). V dropped 1 base and J dropped 7 bases, with 10 bases sitting between them. In regard to this clonotype: This may be a read error, as it is one base from a much larger clone.

Material: a population of CD138-negative cells sorted from bone marrow. This TCR was sampled from a donor over 35 with multiple myeloma. V and J are TRBV30 and TRBJ2-5; D gene unclear. The CDR3 reads CAWSGRSRTQYF. CDR3 coding DNA: TGTGCCTGGAGTGGGCGGTCCCGGACCCAGTACTTC. The full variable domain, with the rest looked up from reference TRBV30 and TRBJ2-5, is SQTIHQWPATLVQPVGSPLSLECTVEGTSNPNLYWYRQAAGRGLQLLFYSVGIGQISSEVPQNLSASRPQDRQFILSSKKLLLSDSGFYLCAWSGRSRTQYFGPGTRLLVL.